This passage covers 18 T cell receptor beta chains from one sample sequenced in a study of T cell repertoires in cytomegalovirus infection. TCRdb independently ran MiXCR on the reads; one entry per CDR3 protein. The profile covers more than 650,000 distinct CDR3 sequences, with 35% appearing a single time and roughly 2.8% taken by the ten largest. Source material: PBMCs. These receptors originate from a human donor in good health (CMV status not recorded). Some clones in this sample may be carry-over from other donors' samples.

The rearrangement links TRBV19 to TRBJ2-1, with 7 bases aligning to TRBD1. Germline values: CDR1 LNHDA, CDR2 SQIVND (reference sequence). V lost 4 bases and J lost 8; bases outside the gene matches: 5. The CDR3 spans 13 residues. The chain's CDR3 is CASSNRGLDEQFF. DNA for the CDR3: TGTGCCAGTAGTAACAGGGGTTTGGATGAGCAGTTCTTC.

The genes are TRBV6-6 and TRBJ1-2; weak D call: TRBD1 (6 bases). Trimming shortened V by 3 bases and J by 6 bases, and 8 bases separated the two germline ends. There are 12 residues in the CDR3. Germline loops: CDR1 MNHNY, CDR2 SVGAGI (reference sequence). The CDR3 is CASSYQGHGYTF. In DNA, the CDR3 is TGTGCCAGCAGTTATCAGGGGCATGGCTACACCTTC.

This clonotype occurred many times. CDR3 DNA sequence: TGTGCCAGCAGCCAGGACCAGTCGACAGGGTCCGGTGCGCCCCAGCATTTT. It yields the protein CASSQDQSTGSGAPQHF. The rearrangement joins TRBV7-2 to TRBJ1-5, with 7 positions matching TRBD1. Looked up from germline, CDR1 is SGHTA and CDR2 is FQGNSA. This CDR3 has 17 residues. J was trimmed by 9 bases and V by 5 bases; bases with no gene match: 19. Full variable domain (missing parts from reference TRBV7-2 and TRBJ1-5): GAGVSQSPSNKVTEKGKDVELRCDPISGHTALYWYRQSLGQGLEFLIYFQGNSAPDKSGLPSDRFSAERTGGSVSTLTIQRTQQEDSAVYLCASSQDQSTGSGAPQHFGDGTRLSIL.

This clonotype has a count of ten or more. CDR3 protein: CASSYDHTNYGYTF. The CDR3 DNA is TGTGCCAGCAGTTACGACCACACTAACTATGGCTACACCTTC. The rearrangement links TRBV6-5 to TRBJ1-2; D not resolved. The CDR3 is 14 residues long. Germline V gives CDR1 MNHEY, CDR2 SVGAGI. V was trimmed by 2 bases and J by 0 bases, leaving 7 bases between them.

This clonotype showed up many times. The chain is built from TRBV6-1 and TRBJ1-2, with D uncertain. Germline V CDR1 and CDR2: MNHNS, SASEGT. The CDR3 contains 16 residues. Trimming took off 2 bases at V and 3 bases at J, with 16 bases between the two ends. The CDR3 sequence is CASSEPSQLRDYGYTF. The CDR3, as DNA: TGTGCCAGCAGTGAACCCAGCCAGCTCCGAGACTATGGCTACACCTTC.

This clonotype was seen repeatedly, ten times or more. V usage is TRBV7-3 and J usage is TRBJ2-3, with D tentatively TRBD1 or TRBD2 (5 bases each). Germline-derived CDR1 and CDR2 are SGHTA and FQGTGA. The V gene lost 9 bases and the J gene lost 5 bases, with 18 bases spanning the gap. There are 14 residues in the CDR3. The CDR3 nucleotides read TGTGCCAGTTTGGGCAGAGGGGCTTTAGATACGCAGTATTTT. Its protein product is CASLGRGALDTQYF.

This chain joins TRBV7-9 and TRBJ2-4; D unresolved. Per germline, CDR1 SEHNR and CDR2 FQNEAQ (reference sequence). Trimming left V 5 bases short and J 0 bases short, with 11 bases between. The CDR3 has 15 residues. The CDR3 DNA reads TGTGCCAGCAGCAGGACGGAGCTAGCCAAAAACATTCAGTACTTC. It translates to CASSRTELAKNIQYF. The variable domain in full, completed from reference TRBV7-9 and TRBJ2-4, reads DTGVSQNPRHKITKRGQNVTFRCDPISEHNRLYWYRQTLGQGPEFLTYFQNEAQLEKSRLLSDRFSAERPKGSFSTLEIQRTEQGDSAMYLCASSRTELAKNIQYFGAGTRLSVL.

This clonotype was observed a few times. This rearrangement joins TRBV12-3 or TRBV12-4 to TRBJ2-7; 10 bases map to TRBD2. V gave up 4 bases and J gave up 6 bases; unmatched junction bases: 6. The CDR3 spans 14 residues. The CDR3 DNA reads TGTGCCAGCAGTTCCGGGTTAGCGGGAGGCGAGCAGTACTTC. This translates into CASSSGLAGGEQYF.

This chain links TRBV4-2 with TRBJ1-1, with D maybe TRBD1 (5 bases). Deletions cut 1 base from V and 5 bases from J, with 14 bases between. Germline lookup yields CDR1 LGHNA and CDR2 YNFKEQ. The CDR3 covers 15 residues. For the CDR3, the DNA is TGTGCCAGCAGCCAAGTAGCCTCAGGGAAAACTGAAGCTTTCTTT. Its translation is CASSQVASGKTEAFF.

This clonotype occurred a few times. The chain recombines TRBV12-3 or TRBV12-4 with TRBJ1-1, with unresolved D. The CDR3 consists of 14 residues. Trimming removed 5 bases from V and 1 base from J, with 11 bases in between. CDR3 bases: TGTGCCAGCAGTCTGCCCCCGGCGAACACTGAAGCTTTCTTT. Translating gives CASSLPPANTEAFF.

This clonotype was observed a few times. The rearrangement uses TRBV20-1 and TRBJ1-2; D unclear. The germline V gene encodes CDR1 DFQATT and CDR2 SNEGSKA (reference sequence). CDR3 length: 11 residues. Trimming cost V 6 bases and J 7 bases, with 12 bases left between them. The CDR3 coding sequence is TGCAGTGCCCGAGGAGTGGCTGGCTACACCTTC. Translation: CSARGVAGYTF.

There are many counts of this clonotype. The rearrangement joins TRBV4-2 to TRBJ2-1; 7 nucleotides align to TRBD2. V was pared by 0 bases and J by 0 bases, with 2 bases of the junction left unmatched. This CDR3 region has 16 residues. CDR1 LGHNA and CDR2 YNFKEQ come from the germline V gene. This CDR3 reads CASSQDGGSSYNEQFF. CDR3 nucleotide sequence: TGTGCCAGCAGCCAAGATGGCGGGAGCTCCTACAATGAGCAGTTCTTC.

The V call is TRBV7-9, the J call TRBJ1-1; the D gene is possibly TRBD1 (5 bases). V was clipped by 1 base and J by 6 bases, with 21 bases between them. Germline CDR1 and CDR2: SEHNR and FQNEAQ (reference sequence). The CDR3 sequence is 17 residues long. CDR3 nucleotide sequence: TGTGCCAGCAGCTTAGTGGGGCTAGCAGCCTTCGGAGCTGAAGCTTTCTTT. It codes for CASSLVGLAAFGAEAFF.

In this sample, this clonotype turned up a few times. A read error may explain this, as a much larger clone is one base away. This rearrangement joins TRBV4-2 to TRBJ2-6; D is unresolved. The CDR3 totals 12 residues. V dropped 5 bases and J dropped 2 bases, with 1 base sitting between them. CDR1 and CDR2 (germline): LGHNA, YNFKEQ. The CDR3 here is CASSTGANVLTF. In nucleotides, the CDR3 is TGTGCCAGCAGCACTGGGGCCAACGTCCTGACTTTC.

The rearrangement joins TRBV30 to TRBJ1-1, with D hard to call. CDR1 is GTSNPN, CDR2 SVGIG, per germline (reference sequence). V lost 0 bases, J lost 5 bases, and 13 bases lay in between. The CDR3 sequence is 14 residues long. CDR3 coding DNA: TGTGCCTGGAGTGTGGGAGGGCGTAGGACTGAAGCTTTCTTT. Translating it yields CAWSVGGRRTEAFF.

The chain has TRBV20-1 and TRBJ2-2; unclear D gene. V was trimmed by 2 bases and J by 1 base, leaving 8 bases between them. This CDR3 has 14 amino acids. Germline CDR1 and CDR2: DFQATT and SNEGSKA (reference sequence). The CDR3 bases are TGCAGTGCTAGAACGGACGGGAACACCGGGGAGCTGTTTTTT. Translation: CSARTDGNTGELFF.

This clonotype was counted at least ten times. V and J are TRBV7-2 and TRBJ2-5, with D possibly matching TRBD2 (6 bases). The CDR3 length is 14 residues. CDR1 and CDR2 (germline): SGHTA, FQGNSA. With 3 bases removed from V and 1 base from J, the gap between germline ends came to 9 bases. CDR3 in amino acids: CASSFGGGQETQYF. DNA for the CDR3: TGTGCCAGCAGCTTTGGGGGAGGCCAAGAGACCCAGTACTTC. The full variable domain, rest sourced from reference TRBV7-2 and TRBJ2-5, is GAGVSQSPSNKVTEKGKDVELRCDPISGHTALYWYRQSLGQGLEFLIYFQGNSAPDKSGLPSDRFSAERTGGSVSTLTIQRTQQEDSAVYLCASSFGGGQETQYFGPGTRLLVL.

This chain joins TRBV11-2 and TRBJ1-2, with D unresolved. V lost 1 base, J lost 7 bases, and 16 bases lay in between. CDR3 length equals 15 residues. Germline V lookup: CDR1 SGHAT, CDR2 FQNNGV. CDR3 protein: CASSLGNVKVSGYTF. The DNA for the CDR3 is TGTGCCAGCAGCTTAGGGAACGTCAAGGTCAGTGGCTACACCTTC.